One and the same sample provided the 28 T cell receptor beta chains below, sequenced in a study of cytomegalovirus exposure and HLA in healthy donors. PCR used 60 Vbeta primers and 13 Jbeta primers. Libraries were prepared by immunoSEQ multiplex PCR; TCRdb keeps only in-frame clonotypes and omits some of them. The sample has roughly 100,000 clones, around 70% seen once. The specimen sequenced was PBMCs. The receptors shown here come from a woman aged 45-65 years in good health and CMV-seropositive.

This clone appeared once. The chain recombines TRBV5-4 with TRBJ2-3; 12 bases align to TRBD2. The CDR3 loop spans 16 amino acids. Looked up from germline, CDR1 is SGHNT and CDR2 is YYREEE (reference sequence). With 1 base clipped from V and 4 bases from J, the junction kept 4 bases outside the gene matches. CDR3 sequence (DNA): TGTGCCAGCAGCTTGCGACTAGCGGGAGTTTCAGATACGCAGTATTTT. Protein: CASSLRLAGVSDTQYF.

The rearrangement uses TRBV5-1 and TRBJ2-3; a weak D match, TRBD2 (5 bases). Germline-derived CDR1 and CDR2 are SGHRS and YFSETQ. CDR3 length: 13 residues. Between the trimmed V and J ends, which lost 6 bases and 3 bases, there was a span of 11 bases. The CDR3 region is CASNALGTDTQYF. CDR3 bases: TGCGCCAGCAACGCACTAGGTACAGATACGCAGTATTTT.

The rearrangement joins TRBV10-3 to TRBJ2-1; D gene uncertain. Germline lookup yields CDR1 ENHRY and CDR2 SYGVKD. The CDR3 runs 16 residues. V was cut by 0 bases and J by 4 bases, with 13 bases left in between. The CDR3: CAISESTLIPYNEQFF. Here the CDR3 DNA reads TGTGCCATCAGTGAGTCGACTCTTATCCCGTACAATGAGCAGTTCTTC.

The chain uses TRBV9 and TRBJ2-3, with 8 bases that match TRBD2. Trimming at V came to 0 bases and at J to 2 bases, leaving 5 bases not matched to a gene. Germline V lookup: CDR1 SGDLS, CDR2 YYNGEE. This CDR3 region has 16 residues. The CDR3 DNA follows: TGTGCCAGCAGCGTAGGGCCTAGCGGGCTCACAGATACGCAGTATTTT. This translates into CASSVGPSGLTDTQYF.

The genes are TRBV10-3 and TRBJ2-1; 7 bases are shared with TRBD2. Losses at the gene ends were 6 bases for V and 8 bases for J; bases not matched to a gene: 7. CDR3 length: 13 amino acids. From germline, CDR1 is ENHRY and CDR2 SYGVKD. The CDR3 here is CAIRPAGLDEQFF. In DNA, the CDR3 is TGTGCCATCAGGCCAGCGGGATTGGATGAGCAGTTCTTC.

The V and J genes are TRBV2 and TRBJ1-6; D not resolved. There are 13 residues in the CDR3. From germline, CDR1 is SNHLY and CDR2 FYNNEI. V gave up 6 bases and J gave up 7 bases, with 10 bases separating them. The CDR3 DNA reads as TGTGCCAGCAGGGAGGACCCCAATTCACCCCTCCACTTT. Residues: CASREDPNSPLHF.

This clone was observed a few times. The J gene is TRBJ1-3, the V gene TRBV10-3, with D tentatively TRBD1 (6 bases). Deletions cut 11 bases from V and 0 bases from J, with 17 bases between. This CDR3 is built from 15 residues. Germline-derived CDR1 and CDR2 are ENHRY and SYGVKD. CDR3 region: CAGSTGFSSGNTIYF. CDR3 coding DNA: TGTGCCGGGTCGACAGGTTTTAGCTCTGGAAACACCATATATTTT.

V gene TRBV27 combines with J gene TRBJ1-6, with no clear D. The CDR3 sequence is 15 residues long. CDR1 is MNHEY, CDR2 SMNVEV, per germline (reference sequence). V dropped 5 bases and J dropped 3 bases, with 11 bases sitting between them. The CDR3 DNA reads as TGTGCCAGCAGTGCGTTCCCCGGCTATAATTCACCCCTCCACTTT. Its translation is CASSAFPGYNSPLHF.

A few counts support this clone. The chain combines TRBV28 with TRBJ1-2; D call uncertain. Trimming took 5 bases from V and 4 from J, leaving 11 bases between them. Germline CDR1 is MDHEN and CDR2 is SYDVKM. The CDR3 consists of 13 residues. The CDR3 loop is CASSTPAGYGYTF. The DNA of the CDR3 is TGTGCCAGCAGTACCCCGGCGGGCTATGGCTACACCTTC.

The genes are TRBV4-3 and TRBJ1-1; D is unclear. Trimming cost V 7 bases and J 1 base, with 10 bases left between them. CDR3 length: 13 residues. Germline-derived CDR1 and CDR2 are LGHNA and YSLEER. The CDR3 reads CASTRSRNTEAFF. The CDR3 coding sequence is TGCGCCAGCACCCGGTCGAGGAACACTGAAGCTTTCTTT.

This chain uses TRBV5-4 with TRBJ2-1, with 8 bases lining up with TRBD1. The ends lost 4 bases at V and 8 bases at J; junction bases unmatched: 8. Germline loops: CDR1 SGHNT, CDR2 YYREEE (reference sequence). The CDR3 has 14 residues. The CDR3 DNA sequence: TGTGCCAGCAGCCTGGACAGGGTACGAGATGAGCAGTTCTTC. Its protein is CASSLDRVRDEQFF.

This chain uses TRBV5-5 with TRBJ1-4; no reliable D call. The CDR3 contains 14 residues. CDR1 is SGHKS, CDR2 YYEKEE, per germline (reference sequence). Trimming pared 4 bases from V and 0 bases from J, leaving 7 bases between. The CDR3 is CASSNTATNEKLFF. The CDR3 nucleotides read TGTGCCAGCAGCAACACAGCAACTAATGAAAAACTGTTTTTT.

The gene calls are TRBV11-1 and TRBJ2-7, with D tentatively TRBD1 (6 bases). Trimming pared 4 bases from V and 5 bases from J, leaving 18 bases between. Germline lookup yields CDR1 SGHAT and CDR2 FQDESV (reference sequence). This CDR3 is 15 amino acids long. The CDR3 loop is CASSSRWQGNHEQYF. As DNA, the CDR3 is TGTGCCAGCAGCTCGAGGTGGCAGGGGAACCACGAGCAGTACTTC.

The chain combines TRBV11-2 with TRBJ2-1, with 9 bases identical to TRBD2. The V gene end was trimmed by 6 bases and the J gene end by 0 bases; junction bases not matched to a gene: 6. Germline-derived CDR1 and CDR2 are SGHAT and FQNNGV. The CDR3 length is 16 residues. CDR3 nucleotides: TGTGCCAGCAGATCTAGCGGGATGAGCTCCTACAATGAGCAGTTCTTC. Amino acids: CASRSSGMSSYNEQFF.

The chain's CDR3 is CATHRDRFNEKLFF. The CDR3 DNA follows: TGTGCCACCCACCGGGACAGATTTAATGAAAAACTGTTTTTT. The J gene is TRBJ1-4, the V gene TRBV2, with 7 bases matching TRBD1. The CDR3 totals 14 residues. The V and J ends lost 10 bases and 4 bases, in that order; junction bases with no gene match: 9. Germline CDR1 reads SNHLY; CDR2 reads FYNNEI.

In nucleotides, the CDR3 is TGTGCCAGCAGCGACCGAACGGGAGGGTCCTACAATGAGCAGTTCTTC. Amino acids: CASSDRTGGSYNEQFF. The chain is built from TRBV11-3 and TRBJ2-1; 8 bases agree with TRBD2. CDR3 size: 16 residues. The V gene end was trimmed by 5 bases and the J gene end by 1 base; junction bases not matched to a gene: 7. Germline V gene lookup returns CDR1 SGHNT and CDR2 YENEEA.

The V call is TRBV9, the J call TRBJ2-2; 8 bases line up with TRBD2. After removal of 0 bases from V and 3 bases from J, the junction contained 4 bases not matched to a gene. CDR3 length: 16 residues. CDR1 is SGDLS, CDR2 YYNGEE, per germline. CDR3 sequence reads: CASSVAGRADTGELFF. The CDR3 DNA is TGTGCCAGCAGCGTAGCCGGGAGGGCCGACACCGGGGAGCTGTTTTTT.

For the CDR3, the DNA is TGTGCCAGCAGCATCTCTGGGGCCAACGTCCTGACTTTC. Translating it yields CASSISGANVLTF. The J gene is TRBJ2-6, the V gene TRBV27; no firm D call. Germline-derived CDR1 and CDR2 are MNHEY and SMNVEV (reference sequence). The V end lost 6 bases, the J end lost 0 bases, and 3 bases lay between the germline ends. This CDR3 spans 13 amino acids.

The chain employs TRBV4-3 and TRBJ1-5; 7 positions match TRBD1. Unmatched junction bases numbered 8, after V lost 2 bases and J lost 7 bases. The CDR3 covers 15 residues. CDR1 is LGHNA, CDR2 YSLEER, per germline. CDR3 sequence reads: CASSQSTGWRQPQHF. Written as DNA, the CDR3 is TGCGCCAGCAGCCAATCGACAGGGTGGCGCCAGCCCCAGCATTTT.

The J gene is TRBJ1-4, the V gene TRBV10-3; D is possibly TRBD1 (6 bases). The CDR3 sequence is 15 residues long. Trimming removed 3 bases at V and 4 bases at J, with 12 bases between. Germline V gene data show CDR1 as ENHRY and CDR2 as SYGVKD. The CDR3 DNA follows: TGTGCCATCAGTGAAACTACGGGACATAATGAAAAACTGTTTTTT. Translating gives CAISETTGHNEKLFF.

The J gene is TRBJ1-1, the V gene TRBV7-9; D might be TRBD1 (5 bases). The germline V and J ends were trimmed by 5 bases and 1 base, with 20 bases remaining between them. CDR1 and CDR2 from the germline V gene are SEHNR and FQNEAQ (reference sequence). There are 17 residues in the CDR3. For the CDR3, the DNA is TGTGCCAGCAGCGTCAGGGATATTGGGACTGGGAACACTGAAGCTTTCTTT. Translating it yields CASSVRDIGTGNTEAFF.

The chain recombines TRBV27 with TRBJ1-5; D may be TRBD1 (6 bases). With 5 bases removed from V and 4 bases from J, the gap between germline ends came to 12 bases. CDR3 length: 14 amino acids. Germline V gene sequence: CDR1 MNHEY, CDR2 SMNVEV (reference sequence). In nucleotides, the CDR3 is TGTGCCAGCAGTCTTACAGGGCAAAATCAGCCCCAGCATTTT. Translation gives CASSLTGQNQPQHF.

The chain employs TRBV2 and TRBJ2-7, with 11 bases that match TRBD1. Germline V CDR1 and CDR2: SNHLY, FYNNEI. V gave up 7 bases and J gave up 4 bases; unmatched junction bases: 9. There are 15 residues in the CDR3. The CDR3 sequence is CASISAGTGGYEQYF. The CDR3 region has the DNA TGTGCCAGCATTTCGGCCGGGACAGGGGGGTACGAGCAGTACTTC.

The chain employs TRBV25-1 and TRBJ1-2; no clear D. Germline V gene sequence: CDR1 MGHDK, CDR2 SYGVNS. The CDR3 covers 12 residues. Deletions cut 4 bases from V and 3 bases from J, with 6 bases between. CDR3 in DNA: TGTGCCAGCAGTGCGGCGGACTATGGCTACACCTTC. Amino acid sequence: CASSAADYGYTF.

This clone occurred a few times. In DNA form, the CDR3 reads TGTGCCAGCAGCGTGACAGGGGGCCTGTCTGGAAACACCATATATTTT. Protein: CASSVTGGLSGNTIYF. The V and J genes are TRBV7-6 and TRBJ1-3; 10 nucleotides align to TRBD1. Trimming removed 5 bases from V and 1 base from J; junction bases left unmatched: 5. The length of the CDR3 is 16 residues. Germline V gene data show CDR1 as SGHVS and CDR2 as FNYEAQ.

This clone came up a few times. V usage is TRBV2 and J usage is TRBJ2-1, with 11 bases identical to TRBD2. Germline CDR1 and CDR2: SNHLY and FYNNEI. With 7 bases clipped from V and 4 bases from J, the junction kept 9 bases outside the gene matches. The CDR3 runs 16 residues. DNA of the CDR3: TGTGCCAGCATGGACGGGGGGACTAGCGGATACAATGAGCAGTTCTTC. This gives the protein CASMDGGTSGYNEQFF.

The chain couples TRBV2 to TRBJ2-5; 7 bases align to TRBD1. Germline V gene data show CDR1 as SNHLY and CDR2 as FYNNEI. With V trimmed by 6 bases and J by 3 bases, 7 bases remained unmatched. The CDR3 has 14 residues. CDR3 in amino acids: CASRKTGNEETQYF. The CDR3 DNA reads TGTGCCAGCAGAAAGACAGGGAACGAAGAGACCCAGTACTTC.

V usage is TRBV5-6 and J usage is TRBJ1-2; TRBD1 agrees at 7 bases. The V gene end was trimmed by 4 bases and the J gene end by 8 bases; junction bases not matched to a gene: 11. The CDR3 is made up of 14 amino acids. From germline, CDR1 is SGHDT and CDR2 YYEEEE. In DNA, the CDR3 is TGTGCCAGCAGCCCTTTGCATCAGGGGGGCGGCTACACCTTC. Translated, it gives CASSPLHQGGGYTF.